These T cell receptor beta chains were read from a single sample in a study of blood T cell repertoires in COVID-19. The table came from immunoSEQ multiplex PCR; TCRdb's copy has only in-frame clones and leaves some out. The sample contains a few hundred thousand clones, about 90% of which appear only once. Input material: PBMCs or T cells enriched from blood (not recorded which). The receptors stem from a man younger than 45 who had recovered from COVID-19. The CDR3 runs from the conserved cysteine through the conserved F or W. Each record gives: clone size, V gene, J gene, D gene, CDR3 DNA, CDR3 protein. D genes are given only for firm matches. Only some rows state a clone size, as once, few, many or a class for expanded clones.

>once|TRBV29-1|TRBJ1-1|NA
TGCAGCGTTATTCAGGGCACTGAAGCTTTCTTT
CSVIQGTEAFF
>NA|TRBV4-2|TRBJ2-5|TRBD1
TGTGCCAGCAGCCAAGTACCAGGTGCAGGGGGATGGACCCAGTACTTC
CASSQVPGAGGWTQYF
>NA|TRBV19|TRBJ1-6|NA
TGTGCCAGTAGTCCATTCCAGCAGGGGCCCCGATCACCCCTCCACTTT
CASSPFQQGPRSPLHF
>once|TRBV20-1|TRBJ1-2|NA
TGCAGTGCTCGTCTCCCGAGGGGCTACACCTTC
CSARLPRGYTF
>once|TRBV5-1|TRBJ1-1|TRBD1
TGCGCCAGCAGCTTGCTGACAGGGGGCAATACTGAAGCTTTCTTT
CASSLLTGGNTEAFF
>NA|TRBV10-1|TRBJ2-1|TRBD2
TGCGCCAGCAGTCCCAGCGGGGGGGCCTACAATGAGCAGTTCTTC
CASSPSGGAYNEQFF
>NA|TRBV5-1|TRBJ2-3|NA
TGCGCCAGCAGCTCGGAGGGGACTTTCGATACGCAGTATTTT
CASSSEGTFDTQYF
>NA|TRBV12-3/TRBV12-4|TRBJ1-2|NA
TGTGCCAGCAGTCGCCCGGGAGACTATGGCTACACCTTC
CASSRPGDYGYTF
>NA|TRBV11-3|TRBJ2-5|NA
TGTGCCAGCGCAGTAGGGGGTAGCACCCAAGAGACCCAGTACTTC
CASAVGGSTQETQYF
>NA|TRBV10-3|TRBJ2-1|TRBD1
TGTGCCATCAGTGAATTAGGGGACAGGAGTTTCGATGAGCAGTTCTTC
CAISELGDRSFDEQFF
>once|TRBV5-1|TRBJ1-2|NA
TGCGCCAGCAGCTTGGCCGAGGGAAGGTTAGGCTACACCTTC
CASSLAEGRLGYTF
>NA|TRBV5-4|TRBJ2-7|NA
TGTGCCAGCAGCTCCGGACTGGTAACCTACGAGCAGTACTTC
CASSSGLVTYEQYF
>NA|TRBV19|TRBJ1-6|NA
TGTGCCAGTAGTATAGTACCAGGGATTCCGATTAATTCACCCCTCCACTTT
CASSIVPGIPINSPLHF
>NA|TRBV6-5|TRBJ2-5|TRBD1
TGTGCCAGCAGTTACCTGACAGGGGACTTCAGGGAGACCCAGTACTTC
CASSYLTGDFRETQYF
>NA|TRBV6-2/TRBV6-3|TRBJ1-6|NA
TGTGCCAGCAGTACACAGGGATTCTATAATTCACCCCTCCACTTT
CASSTQGFYNSPLHF
>once|TRBV3-1/TRBV3-2|TRBJ1-2|TRBD1
TGTGCCAGCAGCATCTCCGGTCGGACAGGGAACTATGGCTACACCTTC
CASSISGRTGNYGYTF
>few|TRBV7-8|TRBJ1-3|NA
TGTGCCAGCAGCTTAATGGGGTCAGGGTTAAACACCATATATTTT
CASSLMGSGLNTIYF
>NA|TRBV12-5|TRBJ1-1|NA
TGTGCTAGTGGTGCCTCCCCGACAGGGAACACTGAAGCTTTCTTT
CASGASPTGNTEAFF
>NA|TRBV3-1/TRBV3-2|TRBJ1-1|NA
TGTGCCAGCAGCCAATCTTTCCAGGTGAACACTGAAGCTTTCTTT
CASSQSFQVNTEAFF
>NA|TRBV7-9|TRBJ1-1|NA
TGTGCCAGCAGCTTATACGGGAACACTGAAGCTTTCTTT
CASSLYGNTEAFF
>NA|TRBV6-6|TRBJ2-7|TRBD1
TGTGCCAGCAGTTACGGGGGGACAGGCGGCTACGAGCAGTACTTC
CASSYGGTGGYEQYF
>NA|TRBV19|TRBJ1-2|TRBD1
TGTGCCAGTAGTCCACATGGGGACAGGGCTATTGGCTACACCTTC
CASSPHGDRAIGYTF
>NA|TRBV4-1|TRBJ1-2|NA
TGCGCCAGCAGCCAAGAAAATTCACTGTATGGCTACACCTTC
CASSQENSLYGYTF
>once|TRBV7-9|TRBJ2-3|TRBD2
TGTGCCAGCAGCTTACTCGCGGGGGGGAGCACAGATACGCAGTATTTT
CASSLLAGGSTDTQYF
>NA|TRBV27|TRBJ1-6|TRBD1
TGTGCCAGCACCACGACAGGGGGCTTGGAACCCCTCCACTTT
CASTTTGGLEPLHF
>NA|TRBV7-8|TRBJ1-5|NA
TGTGCCAGCAGCTTAGAACGGAATCAGCCCCAGCATTTT
CASSLERNQPQHF
>NA|TRBV15|TRBJ2-2|NA
TGTGCCACCAGCAGGACAGGCAACACCGGGGAGCTGTTTTTT
CATSRTGNTGELFF
>NA|TRBV6-1|TRBJ1-5|NA
TGTGCCAGCAGTGAAGCGGGGGGTCCGGGCGGGCAGCCCCAGCATTTT
CASSEAGGPGGQPQHF
>NA|TRBV2|TRBJ2-3|TRBD2
TGTGCCAGCAAGGGGACTAGCGGCATGGGAGATACGCAGTATTTT
CASKGTSGMGDTQYF
>once|TRBV7-9|TRBJ1-4|TRBD1
TGTGCCAGCAGCCCGGGACAGGCCACTGGTGAAAAACTGTTTTTT
CASSPGQATGEKLFF
>NA|TRBV7-9|TRBJ1-6|NA
TGTGCCAGCAGCATTAGCGTCGGACAGATTAATTCACCCCTCCACTTT
CASSISVGQINSPLHF
>NA|TRBV5-1|TRBJ1-3|NA
TGCGCCAGCAGCTCCGTAGAGGCTGGAAACACCATATATTTT
CASSSVEAGNTIYF
>NA|TRBV11-3|TRBJ1-1|TRBD1
TGTGCCAGCAGCTCTGGACAGGCCGGTTTAGCTTTCTTT
CASSSGQAGLAFF
>NA|TRBV7-9|TRBJ2-3|NA
TGTGCCAGCAGCCCAGTGGGTGATGTGAGACTAGTTCAGTATTTT
CASSPVGDVRLVQYF
>NA|TRBV6-6|TRBJ2-7|NA
TGTGCCGCCCAAAGGCAGGGACTCTACGAGCAGTACTTC
CAAQRQGLYEQYF
>NA|TRBV18|TRBJ1-5|NA
TGTGCCAGCTCAATAGGGCAGGGGATAAGGCAGCCCCAGCATTTT
CASSIGQGIRQPQHF
>NA|TRBV5-1|TRBJ2-7|TRBD2
TGCGCCAGCAGGTTAGCGGGGGGGCCCTACGAGCAGTACTTC
CASRLAGGPYEQYF
>few|TRBV7-9|TRBJ1-5|NA
TGTGCCAGCAGCTTAGAGTACGGGGATCAGCCCCAGCATTTT
CASSLEYGDQPQHF
>NA|TRBV5-5|TRBJ1-1|NA
TGTGCCAGCAGCTGGTCCGCTAGGGGGAACACTGAAGCCTTCTTT
CASSWSARGNTEAFF
>NA|TRBV5-1|TRBJ1-6|NA
TGCGCCAGCAGCCTCACGGATTCACCCCTCCACTTT
CASSLTDSPLHF
>NA|TRBV6-5|TRBJ2-1|TRBD2
TGTGCCAGCGTGCTAGCGGGGGGCAATGAGCAGTTCTTC
CASVLAGGNEQFF
>NA|TRBV7-9|TRBJ2-7|NA
TGTGCCAGCAGCTTAAATGTTGGCAACTCCTACGAGCAGTACTTC
CASSLNVGNSYEQYF
>NA|TRBV5-1|TRBJ2-1|TRBD2
TGCGCCAGCAGCCAGACTAGCGGATCCTACAATGAGCAGTTCTTC
CASSQTSGSYNEQFF
>NA|TRBV5-1|TRBJ2-1|NA
TGCGCCAGCGGGGCCGGAGAGGCGCAGTTCTTC
CASGAGEAQFF
>once|TRBV3-1/TRBV3-2|TRBJ1-2|NA
TGTGCCAGCAGCCAAACTCTGGGCAGTCTTCGGTATGGCTACACCTTC
CASSQTLGSLRYGYTF
>NA|TRBV3-1/TRBV3-2|TRBJ2-4|NA
TGTGCCAGCAGCCCCGCGGTGCAATTAGCCAAAAACATTCAGTACTTC
CASSPAVQLAKNIQYF
>NA|TRBV5-1|TRBJ1-6|NA
TGCGCCAGCAGCTTGGAACAGAGGTCCACAAGGACTTATTCACCCCTCCACTTT
CASSLEQRSTRTYSPLHF
>NA|TRBV21-1|TRBJ1-6|NA
TGTGCCAGCAGCAGAGAGCCCAGTCGTTACAGACCTTATAATTCACCCCTCCACTTT
CASSREPSRYRPYNSPLHF
>NA|TRBV19|TRBJ1-5|TRBD1
TGTGCCAGTAGTACCAGGCCGACAGGGAATCAGCCCCAGCATTTT
CASSTRPTGNQPQHF
>few|TRBV6-1|TRBJ2-3|TRBD1
TGTGCCAGCAGTGACGGGACAGGAGACACAGATACGCAGTATTTT
CASSDGTGDTDTQYF
>NA|TRBV2|TRBJ1-2|NA
TGTGCCAGGACCGTTGCTAGCGGCTACACCTTC
CARTVASGYTF
>NA|TRBV7-9|TRBJ1-1|NA
TGTGCCAGCAGCCCTTCGTTCGCTGAAGCTTTCTTT
CASSPSFAEAFF
>NA|TRBV5-1|TRBJ2-1|TRBD1
TGCGCCAGCAGCCGAGGACAGGGTGGCAATGAGCAGTTCTTC
CASSRGQGGNEQFF
>few|TRBV12-3/TRBV12-4|TRBJ1-2|NA
TGTGCCAGCAGTTTGGAGAGCTATGGCTACACCTTC
CASSLESYGYTF
>NA|TRBV6-6|TRBJ1-5|NA
TGTGCCAGCAGTTACCTCCCGGACACTCTTGGCCAGCCCCAGCATTTT
CASSYLPDTLGQPQHF
>NA|TRBV10-3|TRBJ1-5|TRBD1
TGTGCCACCCAACAGGGGTCAGCCAATCAGCCCCAGCATTTT
CATQQGSANQPQHF
>NA|TRBV30|TRBJ2-5|NA
TGTGCCTGGAGAACCACAGGGAAAGAGACCCAGTACTTC
CAWRTTGKETQYF